This T cell receptor beta chain was profiled in a study of regulatory T cells in long-lasting Graves disease. Ten or more counts support this clonotype. The antigen is not known. The time point: newly diagnosed GD, antithyroid drugs for less than 3 months. Researchers made the TCR library from RNA that was extracted from PBMCs. Germline loops: CDR1 SGDLS, CDR2 YYNGEE. The CDR3 length is 18 residues. The J segment lost 0 bases and the V segment lost 4 bases, leaving 12 bases of the junction unmatched. Libraries of TCR beta came from iRepertoire HTBI primers plus Arm-PCR of CDR3 regions. In TCRdb, the multiplex PCR reads were re-called with MiXCR into one record per CDR3 protein. The data hold about 420,000 distinct CDR3 sequences, with roughly 15% observed a single time. Study observations and caveats: The persistent group shared 2,500 or so public clonotypes, more than the 950 to 1,000 shared by new patients. Preferential use of TRBV28, TRBJ1-2 and TRBJ2-5 was seen in persistent disease.

The sample was also linked to a second study, of T cells in Graves' hyperthyroidism and ophthalmopathy. From that study: Newly diagnosed hyperthyroidism patients aged 18 to 65 years had disease lasting under 2 months.

The gene calls are TRBV9 and TRBJ2-1; 8 bases map to TRBD2. The material sequenced was peripheral blood mononuclear cells (PBMCs), taken at new diagnosis, from a patient treated with antithyroid drugs. This sequence originates from a woman between 18 and 29 years old with Graves disease. The CDR3 DNA reads TGTGCCAGCAGCCATAGCCTGACTAGCGTATTCTCCTACAATGAGCAGTTCTTC. Translated, it gives CASSHSLTSVFSYNEQFF. Drawing the rest from reference TRBV9 and TRBJ2-1, the complete variable domain is DSGVTQTPKHLITATGQRVTLRCSPRSGDLSVYWYQQSLDQGLQFLIQYYNGEERAKGNILERFSAQQFPDLHSELNLSSLELGDSALYFCASSHSLTSVFSYNEQFFGPGTRLTVL.